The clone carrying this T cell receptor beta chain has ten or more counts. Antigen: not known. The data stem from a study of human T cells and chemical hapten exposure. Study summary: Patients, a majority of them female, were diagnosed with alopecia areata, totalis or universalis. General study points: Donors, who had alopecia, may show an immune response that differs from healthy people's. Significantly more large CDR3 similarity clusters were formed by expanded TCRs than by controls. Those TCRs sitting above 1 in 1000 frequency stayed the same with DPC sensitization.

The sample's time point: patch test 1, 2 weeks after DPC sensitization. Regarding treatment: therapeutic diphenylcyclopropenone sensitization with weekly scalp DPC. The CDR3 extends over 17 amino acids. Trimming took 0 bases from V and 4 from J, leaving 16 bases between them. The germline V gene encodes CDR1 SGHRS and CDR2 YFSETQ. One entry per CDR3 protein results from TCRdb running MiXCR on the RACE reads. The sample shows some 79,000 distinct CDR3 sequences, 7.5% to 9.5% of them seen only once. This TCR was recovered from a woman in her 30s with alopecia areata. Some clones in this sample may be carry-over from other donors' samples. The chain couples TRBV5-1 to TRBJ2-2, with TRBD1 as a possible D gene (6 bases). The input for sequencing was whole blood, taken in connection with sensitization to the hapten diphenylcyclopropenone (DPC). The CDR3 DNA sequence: TGCGCCAGCAGCTTGGCCTATGTGGGGGCCGCCACCGGGGAGCTGTTTTTT. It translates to CASSLAYVGAATGELFF.